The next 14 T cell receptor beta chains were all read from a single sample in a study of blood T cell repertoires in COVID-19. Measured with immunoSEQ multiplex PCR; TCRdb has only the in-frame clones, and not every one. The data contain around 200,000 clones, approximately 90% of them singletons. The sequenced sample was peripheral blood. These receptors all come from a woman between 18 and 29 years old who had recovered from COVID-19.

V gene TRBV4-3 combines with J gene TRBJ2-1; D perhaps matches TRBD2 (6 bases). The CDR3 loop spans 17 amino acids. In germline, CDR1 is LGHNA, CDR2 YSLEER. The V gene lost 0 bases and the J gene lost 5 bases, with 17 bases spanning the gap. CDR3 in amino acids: CASSQDGTIRENNEQFF. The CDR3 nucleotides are TGCGCCAGCAGCCAAGATGGGACGATTCGGGAGAACAATGAGCAGTTCTTC.

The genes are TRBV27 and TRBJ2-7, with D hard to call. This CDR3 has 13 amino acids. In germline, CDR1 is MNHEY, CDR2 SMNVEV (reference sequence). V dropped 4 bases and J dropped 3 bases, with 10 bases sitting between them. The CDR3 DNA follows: TGTGCCAGCAGTTACCAGGCCGGCTACGAGCAGTACTTC. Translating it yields CASSYQAGYEQYF.

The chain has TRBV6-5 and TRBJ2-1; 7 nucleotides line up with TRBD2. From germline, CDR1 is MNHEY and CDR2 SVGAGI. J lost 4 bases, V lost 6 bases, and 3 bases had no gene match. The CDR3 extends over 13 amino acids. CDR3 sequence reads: CASSLAEYNEQFF. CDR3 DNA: TGTGCCAGCAGCCTAGCGGAGTACAATGAGCAGTTCTTC.

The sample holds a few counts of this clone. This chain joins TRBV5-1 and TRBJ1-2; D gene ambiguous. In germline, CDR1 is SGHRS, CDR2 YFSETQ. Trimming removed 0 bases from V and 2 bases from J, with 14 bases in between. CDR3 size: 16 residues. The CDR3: CASSLEGASLNYGYTF. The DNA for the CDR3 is TGCGCCAGCAGCTTGGAAGGAGCTTCACTCAACTATGGCTACACCTTC.

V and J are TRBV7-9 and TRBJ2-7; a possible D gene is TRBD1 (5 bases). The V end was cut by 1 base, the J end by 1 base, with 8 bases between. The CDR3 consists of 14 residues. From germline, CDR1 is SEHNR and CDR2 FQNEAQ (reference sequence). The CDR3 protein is CASSLDRSSYEQYF. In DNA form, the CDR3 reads TGTGCCAGCAGCTTAGACAGGTCGTCCTACGAGCAGTACTTC. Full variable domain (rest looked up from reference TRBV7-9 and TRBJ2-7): DTGVSQNPRHKITKRGQNVTFRCDPISEHNRLYWYRQTLGQGPEFLTYFQNEAQLEKSRLLSDRFSAERPKGSFSTLEIQRTEQGDSAMYLCASSLDRSSYEQYFGPGTRLTVT.

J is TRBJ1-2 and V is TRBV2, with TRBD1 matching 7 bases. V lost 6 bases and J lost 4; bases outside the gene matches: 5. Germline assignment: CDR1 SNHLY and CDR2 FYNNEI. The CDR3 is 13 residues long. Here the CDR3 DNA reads TGTGCCAGCAGGACAGGGTCCGTCTATGGCTACACCTTC. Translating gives CASRTGSVYGYTF.

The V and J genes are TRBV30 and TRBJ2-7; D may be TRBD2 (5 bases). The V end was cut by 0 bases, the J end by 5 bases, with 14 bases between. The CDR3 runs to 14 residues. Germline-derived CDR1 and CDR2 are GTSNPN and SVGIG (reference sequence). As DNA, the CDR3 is TGTGCCTGGAGTGTGAGTAGCGTCGGTAACGAGCAGTACTTC. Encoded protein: CAWSVSSVGNEQYF.

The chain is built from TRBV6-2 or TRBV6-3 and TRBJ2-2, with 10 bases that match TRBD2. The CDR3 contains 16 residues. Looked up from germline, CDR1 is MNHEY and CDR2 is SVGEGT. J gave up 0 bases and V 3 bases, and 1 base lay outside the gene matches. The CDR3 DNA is TGTGCCAGCAGTTATGGACTAGCGGCGAACACCGGGGAGCTGTTTTTT. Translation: CASSYGLAANTGELFF.

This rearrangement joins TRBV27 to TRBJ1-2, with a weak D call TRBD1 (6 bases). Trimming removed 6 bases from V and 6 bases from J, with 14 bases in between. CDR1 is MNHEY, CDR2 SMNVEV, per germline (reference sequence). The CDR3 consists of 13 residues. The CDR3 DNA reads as TGTGCCAGCAGATGGGGACACCAGGATGGCTACACCTTC. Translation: CASRWGHQDGYTF.

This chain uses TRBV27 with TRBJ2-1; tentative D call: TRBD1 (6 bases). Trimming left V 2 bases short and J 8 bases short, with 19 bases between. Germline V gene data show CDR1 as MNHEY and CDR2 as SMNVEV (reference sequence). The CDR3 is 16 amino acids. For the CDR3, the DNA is TGTGCCAGCAGTTTAGAGGGGGTATCAGTTGTGTATGAGCAGTTCTTC. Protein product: CASSLEGVSVVYEQFF.

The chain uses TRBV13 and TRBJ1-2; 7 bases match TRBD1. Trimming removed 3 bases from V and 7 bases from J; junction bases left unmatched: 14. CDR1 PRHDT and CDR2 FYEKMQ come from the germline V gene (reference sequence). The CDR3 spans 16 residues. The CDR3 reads CASSFRTLISGGGYTF. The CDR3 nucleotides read TGTGCCAGCAGCTTCAGAACCCTCATCTCAGGGGGTGGCTACACCTTC.

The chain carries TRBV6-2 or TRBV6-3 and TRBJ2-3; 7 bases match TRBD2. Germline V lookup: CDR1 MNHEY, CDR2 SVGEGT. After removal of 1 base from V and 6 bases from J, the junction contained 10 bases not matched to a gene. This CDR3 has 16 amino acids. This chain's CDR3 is CASSYWVAGVLDTQYF. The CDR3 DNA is TGTGCCAGCAGTTACTGGGTAGCGGGCGTTTTGGATACGCAGTATTTT.

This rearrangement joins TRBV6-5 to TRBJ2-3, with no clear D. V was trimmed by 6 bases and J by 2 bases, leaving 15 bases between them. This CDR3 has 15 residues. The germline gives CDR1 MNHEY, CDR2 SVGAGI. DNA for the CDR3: TGTGCCAGCAGGGCTCTGGGCACGGCCACAGATACGCAGTATTTT. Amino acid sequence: CASRALGTATDTQYF.

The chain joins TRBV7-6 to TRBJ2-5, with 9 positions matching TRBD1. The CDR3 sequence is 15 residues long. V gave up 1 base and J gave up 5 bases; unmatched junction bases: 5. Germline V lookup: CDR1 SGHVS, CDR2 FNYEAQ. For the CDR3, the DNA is TGTGCCAGCAGCTTAGTCACAGGGGGCCGGGAGACCCAGTACTTC. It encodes CASSLVTGGRETQYF. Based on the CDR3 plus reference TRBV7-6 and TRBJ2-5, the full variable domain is GAGVSQSPRYKVTKRGQDVALRCDPISGHVSLYWYRQALGQGPEFLTYFNYEAQQDKSGLPNDRFSAERPEGSISTLTIQRTEQRDSAMYRCASSLVTGGRETQYFGPGTRLLVL.